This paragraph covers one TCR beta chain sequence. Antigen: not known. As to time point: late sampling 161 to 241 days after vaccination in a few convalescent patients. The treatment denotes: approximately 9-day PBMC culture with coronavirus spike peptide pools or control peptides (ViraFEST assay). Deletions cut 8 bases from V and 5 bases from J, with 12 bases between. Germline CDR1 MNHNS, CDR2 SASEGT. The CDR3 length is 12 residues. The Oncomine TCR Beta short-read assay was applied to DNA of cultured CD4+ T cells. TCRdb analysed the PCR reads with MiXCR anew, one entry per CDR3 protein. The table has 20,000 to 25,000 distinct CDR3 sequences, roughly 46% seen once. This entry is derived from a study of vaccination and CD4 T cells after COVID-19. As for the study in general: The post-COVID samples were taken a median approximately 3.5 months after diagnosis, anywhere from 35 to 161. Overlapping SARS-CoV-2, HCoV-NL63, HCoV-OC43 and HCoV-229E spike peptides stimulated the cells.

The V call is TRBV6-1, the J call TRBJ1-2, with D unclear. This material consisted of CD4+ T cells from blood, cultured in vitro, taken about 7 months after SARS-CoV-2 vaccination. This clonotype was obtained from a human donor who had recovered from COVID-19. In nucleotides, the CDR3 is TGTGCCAGCGGAAGGCAGGAGTATGGCTACACCTTC. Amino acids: CASGRQEYGYTF.